Below, 24 T cell receptor beta chains from the same sample are listed, as sequenced in a study of blood T cell repertoires in COVID-19. Produced via immunoSEQ multiplex PCR; TCRdb's table is partial and in-frame only. The sample consists of 300,000 to 450,000 clones, 85% of them appearing once. The sequencing sample was made of peripheral blood. The receptors were gathered from a woman aged 18-29 years with acute or convalescent COVID-19.

The chain is built from TRBV12-5 and TRBJ2-2; 7 bases agree with TRBD1. Germline CDR1 reads LGHNT; CDR2 reads FRNRAP. V dropped 2 bases and J dropped 6; count of bases not matched to a gene: 12. This CDR3 is built from 17 residues. The CDR3 DNA is TGTGCTAGTGGTTTGCCCCCGGGACAGTGGAGCCCCGGGGAGCTGTTTTTT. This codes for CASGLPPGQWSPGELFF.

The DNA of the CDR3 is TGCGCCAGCAGCTCCCCGCTGCGCGAGGAGACCCAGTACTTC. It translates to CASSSPLREETQYF. The chain uses TRBV5-1 and TRBJ2-5; D gene ambiguous. The CDR3 contains 14 residues. V lost 3 bases, J lost 5 bases, and 14 bases lay in between. Germline V gene lookup returns CDR1 SGHRS and CDR2 YFSETQ.

V gene TRBV19 combines with J gene TRBJ1-2; TRBD1 matches 7 bases. V was clipped by 5 bases and J by 0 bases; unmatched bases: 3. CDR1 is LNHDA, CDR2 SQIVND, per germline (reference sequence). The CDR3 has 14 residues. The CDR3 spells CASSRQGPNYGYTF. For the CDR3, the DNA is TGTGCCAGTAGTCGACAGGGCCCTAACTATGGCTACACCTTC. Using reference TRBV19 and TRBJ1-2 for the parts outside the CDR3, the full variable domain is DGGITQSPKYLFRKEGQNVTLSCEQNLNHDAMYWYRQDPGQGLRLIYYSQIVNDFQKGDIAEGYSVSREKKESFPLTVTSAQKNPTAFYLCASSRQGPNYGYTFGSGTRLTVV.

The chain employs TRBV5-6 and TRBJ1-1, with 7 nucleotides matching TRBD1. The CDR3 consists of 15 residues. J lost 1 base, V lost 4 bases, and 7 bases had no gene match. Germline V lookup: CDR1 SGHDT, CDR2 YYEEEE. In nucleotides, the CDR3 is TGTGCCAGCAGCGGGCGGGACAGAGCGAACACTGAAGCTTTCTTT. Amino acid sequence: CASSGRDRANTEAFF.

The V call is TRBV11-2, the J call TRBJ1-6; D is possibly TRBD1 (5 bases). CDR1 SGHAT and CDR2 FQNNGV come from the germline V gene. CDR3 length: 14 amino acids. V dropped 1 base and J dropped 12 bases, with 13 bases sitting between them. For the CDR3, the DNA is TGTGCCAGCAGCTTAGGCAGGGCCAGGGAACCCCTCCACTTT. It translates to CASSLGRAREPLHF.

This sequence joins TRBV6-5 and TRBJ2-3; TRBD1 agrees at 10 bases. Per germline, CDR1 MNHEY and CDR2 SVGAGI. CDR3 size: 14 residues. J was trimmed by 8 bases and V by 11 bases; bases with no gene match: 13. The CDR3 loop is CAGNSGQGISTQYF. Here the CDR3 DNA reads TGTGCCGGAAATTCGGGACAGGGGATTTCTACGCAGTATTTT.

The chain uses TRBV2 and TRBJ1-6, with 9 bases identical to TRBD1. The CDR3 is 15 amino acids. Per germline, CDR1 SNHLY and CDR2 FYNNEI. J lost 8 bases, V lost 7 bases, and 9 bases had no gene match. This CDR3 reads CASIPTGGADSPLHF. CDR3 sequence (DNA): TGTGCCAGCATCCCAACAGGGGGCGCGGATTCACCCCTCCACTTT.

This rearrangement joins TRBV19 to TRBJ1-1; 9 bases match TRBD1. Germline loops: CDR1 LNHDA, CDR2 SQIVND (reference sequence). This CDR3 has 14 residues. The ends lost 8 bases at V and 6 bases at J; junction bases unmatched: 10. Here the CDR3 reads CASGPGQGSAEAFF. DNA of the CDR3: TGTGCCAGTGGTCCGGGACAGGGCTCCGCTGAAGCTTTCTTT.

In DNA, the CDR3 is TGTGCCAGCAGCTTACACCCGGACGAGCAGTACTTC. This gives the protein CASSLHPDEQYF. This chain links TRBV7-9 with TRBJ2-7; D gene unclear. The CDR3 has 12 amino acids. The germline V and J ends were trimmed by 2 bases and 5 bases, with 7 bases remaining between them. Looked up from germline, CDR1 is SEHNR and CDR2 is FQNEAQ (reference sequence).

The chain employs TRBV5-6 and TRBJ2-7; 11 bases fit TRBD1. The CDR3 consists of 12 residues. CDR1 and CDR2 (germline): SGHDT, YYEEEE. Unmatched junction bases numbered 3, after V lost 3 bases and J lost 10 bases. CDR3 nucleotide sequence: TGTGCCAGCAGCTCTGGACAGGGGGCCCAGTACTTC. Protein sequence: CASSSGQGAQYF.

The chain uses TRBV4-1 and TRBJ1-5; D is perhaps TRBD1 (5 bases). Germline lookup yields CDR1 MGHRA and CDR2 YSYEKL. This CDR3 contains 13 residues. V lost 0 bases to trimming and J lost 5 bases, with 5 bases between them. The CDR3 DNA reads as TGCGCCAGCAGCCAAGACAGGGATCAGCCCCAGCATTTT. Translating gives CASSQDRDQPQHF.

This rearrangement joins TRBV3-1 (or the pseudogene TRBV3-2) to TRBJ2-4; TRBD1 is a possible D gene (6 bases). Trimming left V 1 base short and J 7 bases short, with 26 bases between. CDR3 length: 19 residues. Germline CDR1 and CDR2: LGHDT and YNNKEL (reference sequence). Here the CDR3 reads CASSQAPRGTLSRGNIQYF. CDR3 DNA sequence: TGTGCCAGCAGCCAAGCCCCCCGGGGCACTCTAAGTAGGGGGAACATTCAGTACTTC.

The chain employs TRBV4-1 and TRBJ2-5; 8 positions agree with TRBD2. The V segment lost 4 bases and the J segment 2 bases; nucleotides outside the gene matches: 9. This CDR3 region has 16 residues. The V gene's germline CDR1 is MGHRA and CDR2 YSYEKL. The CDR3 protein is CASSPYSGNPQETQYF. Written as DNA, the CDR3 is TGCGCCAGCAGCCCCTATAGCGGGAACCCGCAAGAGACCCAGTACTTC.

The V and J genes are TRBV10-3 and TRBJ2-5, with 12 bases lining up with TRBD1. Germline trimming cut 11 bases from V and 4 bases from J; bases unmatched to any gene: 5. CDR1 and CDR2 from the germline V gene are ENHRY and SYGVKD. There are 13 residues in the CDR3. The CDR3 region is CAVGTGGRETQYF. CDR3 bases: TGTGCCGTAGGGACAGGGGGCCGAGAGACCCAGTACTTC.

The rearrangement links TRBV9 to TRBJ2-3, with TRBD1 identical over 8 bases. The length of the CDR3 is 16 residues. Trimming removed 3 bases from V and 2 bases from J; junction bases left unmatched: 8. Germline V gives CDR1 SGDLS, CDR2 YYNGEE. The CDR3 DNA is TGTGCCAGCAGCGCCCCCTGGACAGGGACCACAGATACGCAGTATTTT. As protein: CASSAPWTGTTDTQYF.

This clone was detected only once. This chain uses TRBV28 with TRBJ1-2, with 8 positions matching TRBD1. Germline V gene sequence: CDR1 MDHEN, CDR2 SYDVKM. The CDR3 length is 13 residues. Germline trimming cut 6 bases from V and 8 bases from J; bases unmatched to any gene: 8. DNA of the CDR3: TGTGCCAGCAGAGTACAGGGGGACCACGGCTACACCTTC. Protein product: CASRVQGDHGYTF.

The CDR3 is CASSLDSSNQPQHF. CDR3 nucleotide sequence: TGTGCCAGCAGCCTCGACAGTAGCAATCAGCCCCAGCATTTT. The rearrangement uses TRBV4-2 and TRBJ1-5, with a weak D call TRBD1 (5 bases). Germline CDR1 is LGHNA and CDR2 is YNFKEQ. The CDR3 covers 14 residues. The V end lost 4 bases, the J end lost 0 bases, and 7 bases lay between the germline ends.

The gene calls are TRBV2 and TRBJ1-3, with 11 positions matching TRBD1. This CDR3 is built from 14 residues. In germline, CDR1 is SNHLY, CDR2 FYNNEI. J was trimmed by 7 bases and V by 3 bases; bases with no gene match: 2. The CDR3 nucleotides read TGTGCCAGCAGTGAGGGGACAGGGGGGAACACCATATATTTT. This sequence encodes CASSEGTGGNTIYF.

This clone was detected only a few times. The chain links TRBV6-5 to TRBJ2-7; no clear D. This CDR3 comprises 12 residues. Germline V gene sequence: CDR1 MNHEY, CDR2 SVGAGI. Trimming took 7 bases from V and 0 from J, leaving 7 bases between them. CDR3 DNA: TGTGCCAGCAACGGAGTCTCCTACGAGCAGTACTTC. Protein product: CASNGVSYEQYF.

This clone was observed once. The chain links TRBV4-1 to TRBJ2-2, with 8 bases identical to TRBD1. CDR3 size: 14 residues. The germline gives CDR1 MGHRA, CDR2 YSYEKL. V lost 6 bases and J lost 3; bases outside the gene matches: 3. The CDR3 loop is CASRLQGDTGELFF. The CDR3 DNA follows: TGCGCCAGCAGACTACAGGGGGACACCGGGGAGCTGTTTTTT.

The J gene is TRBJ2-5, the V gene TRBV4-1; 9 bases agree with TRBD2. J gave up 5 bases and V 4 bases, and 8 bases lay outside the gene matches. The CDR3 length is 15 residues. Germline assignment: CDR1 MGHRA and CDR2 YSYEKL. The CDR3 region is CASSLVREGGETQYF. The CDR3 DNA reads as TGCGCCAGCAGCCTAGTGCGGGAGGGCGGGGAGACCCAGTACTTC.

The gene calls are TRBV25-1 and TRBJ1-5; D remains unclear. CDR3 length equals 13 residues. Trimming removed 6 bases at V and 1 base at J, with 7 bases between. The germline gives CDR1 MGHDK, CDR2 SYGVNS. CDR3 protein: CASSTRSNQPQHF. CDR3 DNA: TGTGCCAGCAGCACGAGAAGCAATCAGCCCCAGCATTTT.

The table lists this clone with a few counts. The J gene is TRBJ1-6, the V gene TRBV19; maybe TRBD1 (5 bases). This CDR3 comprises 17 residues. Trimming took off 3 bases at V and 11 bases at J, with 23 bases between the two ends. Germline loops: CDR1 LNHDA, CDR2 SQIVND (reference sequence). The CDR3 DNA reads TGTGCCAGTAGTATGAAACCCGGGGCAGGGACTTTGGCACCCCTCCACTTT. Its translation is CASSMKPGAGTLAPLHF. Looking up the rest from reference TRBV19 and TRBJ1-6 gives the full variable domain: DGGITQSPKYLFRKEGQNVTLSCEQNLNHDAMYWYRQDPGQGLRLIYYSQIVNDFQKGDIAEGYSVSREKKESFPLTVTSAQKNPTAFYLCASSMKPGAGTLAPLHFGNGTRLTVT.

There are a few counts of this clone. The rearrangement links TRBV7-3 to TRBJ1-1; no reliable D call. The CDR3 spans 14 residues. Germline values: CDR1 SGHTA, CDR2 FQGTGA. V was shortened by 5 bases and J by 7 bases, with 17 bases between the two germline ends. The CDR3 DNA reads TGTGCCAGCAGCCTCCGAGGAACGTACCTTGAAGCTTTCTTT. This gives the protein CASSLRGTYLEAFF.